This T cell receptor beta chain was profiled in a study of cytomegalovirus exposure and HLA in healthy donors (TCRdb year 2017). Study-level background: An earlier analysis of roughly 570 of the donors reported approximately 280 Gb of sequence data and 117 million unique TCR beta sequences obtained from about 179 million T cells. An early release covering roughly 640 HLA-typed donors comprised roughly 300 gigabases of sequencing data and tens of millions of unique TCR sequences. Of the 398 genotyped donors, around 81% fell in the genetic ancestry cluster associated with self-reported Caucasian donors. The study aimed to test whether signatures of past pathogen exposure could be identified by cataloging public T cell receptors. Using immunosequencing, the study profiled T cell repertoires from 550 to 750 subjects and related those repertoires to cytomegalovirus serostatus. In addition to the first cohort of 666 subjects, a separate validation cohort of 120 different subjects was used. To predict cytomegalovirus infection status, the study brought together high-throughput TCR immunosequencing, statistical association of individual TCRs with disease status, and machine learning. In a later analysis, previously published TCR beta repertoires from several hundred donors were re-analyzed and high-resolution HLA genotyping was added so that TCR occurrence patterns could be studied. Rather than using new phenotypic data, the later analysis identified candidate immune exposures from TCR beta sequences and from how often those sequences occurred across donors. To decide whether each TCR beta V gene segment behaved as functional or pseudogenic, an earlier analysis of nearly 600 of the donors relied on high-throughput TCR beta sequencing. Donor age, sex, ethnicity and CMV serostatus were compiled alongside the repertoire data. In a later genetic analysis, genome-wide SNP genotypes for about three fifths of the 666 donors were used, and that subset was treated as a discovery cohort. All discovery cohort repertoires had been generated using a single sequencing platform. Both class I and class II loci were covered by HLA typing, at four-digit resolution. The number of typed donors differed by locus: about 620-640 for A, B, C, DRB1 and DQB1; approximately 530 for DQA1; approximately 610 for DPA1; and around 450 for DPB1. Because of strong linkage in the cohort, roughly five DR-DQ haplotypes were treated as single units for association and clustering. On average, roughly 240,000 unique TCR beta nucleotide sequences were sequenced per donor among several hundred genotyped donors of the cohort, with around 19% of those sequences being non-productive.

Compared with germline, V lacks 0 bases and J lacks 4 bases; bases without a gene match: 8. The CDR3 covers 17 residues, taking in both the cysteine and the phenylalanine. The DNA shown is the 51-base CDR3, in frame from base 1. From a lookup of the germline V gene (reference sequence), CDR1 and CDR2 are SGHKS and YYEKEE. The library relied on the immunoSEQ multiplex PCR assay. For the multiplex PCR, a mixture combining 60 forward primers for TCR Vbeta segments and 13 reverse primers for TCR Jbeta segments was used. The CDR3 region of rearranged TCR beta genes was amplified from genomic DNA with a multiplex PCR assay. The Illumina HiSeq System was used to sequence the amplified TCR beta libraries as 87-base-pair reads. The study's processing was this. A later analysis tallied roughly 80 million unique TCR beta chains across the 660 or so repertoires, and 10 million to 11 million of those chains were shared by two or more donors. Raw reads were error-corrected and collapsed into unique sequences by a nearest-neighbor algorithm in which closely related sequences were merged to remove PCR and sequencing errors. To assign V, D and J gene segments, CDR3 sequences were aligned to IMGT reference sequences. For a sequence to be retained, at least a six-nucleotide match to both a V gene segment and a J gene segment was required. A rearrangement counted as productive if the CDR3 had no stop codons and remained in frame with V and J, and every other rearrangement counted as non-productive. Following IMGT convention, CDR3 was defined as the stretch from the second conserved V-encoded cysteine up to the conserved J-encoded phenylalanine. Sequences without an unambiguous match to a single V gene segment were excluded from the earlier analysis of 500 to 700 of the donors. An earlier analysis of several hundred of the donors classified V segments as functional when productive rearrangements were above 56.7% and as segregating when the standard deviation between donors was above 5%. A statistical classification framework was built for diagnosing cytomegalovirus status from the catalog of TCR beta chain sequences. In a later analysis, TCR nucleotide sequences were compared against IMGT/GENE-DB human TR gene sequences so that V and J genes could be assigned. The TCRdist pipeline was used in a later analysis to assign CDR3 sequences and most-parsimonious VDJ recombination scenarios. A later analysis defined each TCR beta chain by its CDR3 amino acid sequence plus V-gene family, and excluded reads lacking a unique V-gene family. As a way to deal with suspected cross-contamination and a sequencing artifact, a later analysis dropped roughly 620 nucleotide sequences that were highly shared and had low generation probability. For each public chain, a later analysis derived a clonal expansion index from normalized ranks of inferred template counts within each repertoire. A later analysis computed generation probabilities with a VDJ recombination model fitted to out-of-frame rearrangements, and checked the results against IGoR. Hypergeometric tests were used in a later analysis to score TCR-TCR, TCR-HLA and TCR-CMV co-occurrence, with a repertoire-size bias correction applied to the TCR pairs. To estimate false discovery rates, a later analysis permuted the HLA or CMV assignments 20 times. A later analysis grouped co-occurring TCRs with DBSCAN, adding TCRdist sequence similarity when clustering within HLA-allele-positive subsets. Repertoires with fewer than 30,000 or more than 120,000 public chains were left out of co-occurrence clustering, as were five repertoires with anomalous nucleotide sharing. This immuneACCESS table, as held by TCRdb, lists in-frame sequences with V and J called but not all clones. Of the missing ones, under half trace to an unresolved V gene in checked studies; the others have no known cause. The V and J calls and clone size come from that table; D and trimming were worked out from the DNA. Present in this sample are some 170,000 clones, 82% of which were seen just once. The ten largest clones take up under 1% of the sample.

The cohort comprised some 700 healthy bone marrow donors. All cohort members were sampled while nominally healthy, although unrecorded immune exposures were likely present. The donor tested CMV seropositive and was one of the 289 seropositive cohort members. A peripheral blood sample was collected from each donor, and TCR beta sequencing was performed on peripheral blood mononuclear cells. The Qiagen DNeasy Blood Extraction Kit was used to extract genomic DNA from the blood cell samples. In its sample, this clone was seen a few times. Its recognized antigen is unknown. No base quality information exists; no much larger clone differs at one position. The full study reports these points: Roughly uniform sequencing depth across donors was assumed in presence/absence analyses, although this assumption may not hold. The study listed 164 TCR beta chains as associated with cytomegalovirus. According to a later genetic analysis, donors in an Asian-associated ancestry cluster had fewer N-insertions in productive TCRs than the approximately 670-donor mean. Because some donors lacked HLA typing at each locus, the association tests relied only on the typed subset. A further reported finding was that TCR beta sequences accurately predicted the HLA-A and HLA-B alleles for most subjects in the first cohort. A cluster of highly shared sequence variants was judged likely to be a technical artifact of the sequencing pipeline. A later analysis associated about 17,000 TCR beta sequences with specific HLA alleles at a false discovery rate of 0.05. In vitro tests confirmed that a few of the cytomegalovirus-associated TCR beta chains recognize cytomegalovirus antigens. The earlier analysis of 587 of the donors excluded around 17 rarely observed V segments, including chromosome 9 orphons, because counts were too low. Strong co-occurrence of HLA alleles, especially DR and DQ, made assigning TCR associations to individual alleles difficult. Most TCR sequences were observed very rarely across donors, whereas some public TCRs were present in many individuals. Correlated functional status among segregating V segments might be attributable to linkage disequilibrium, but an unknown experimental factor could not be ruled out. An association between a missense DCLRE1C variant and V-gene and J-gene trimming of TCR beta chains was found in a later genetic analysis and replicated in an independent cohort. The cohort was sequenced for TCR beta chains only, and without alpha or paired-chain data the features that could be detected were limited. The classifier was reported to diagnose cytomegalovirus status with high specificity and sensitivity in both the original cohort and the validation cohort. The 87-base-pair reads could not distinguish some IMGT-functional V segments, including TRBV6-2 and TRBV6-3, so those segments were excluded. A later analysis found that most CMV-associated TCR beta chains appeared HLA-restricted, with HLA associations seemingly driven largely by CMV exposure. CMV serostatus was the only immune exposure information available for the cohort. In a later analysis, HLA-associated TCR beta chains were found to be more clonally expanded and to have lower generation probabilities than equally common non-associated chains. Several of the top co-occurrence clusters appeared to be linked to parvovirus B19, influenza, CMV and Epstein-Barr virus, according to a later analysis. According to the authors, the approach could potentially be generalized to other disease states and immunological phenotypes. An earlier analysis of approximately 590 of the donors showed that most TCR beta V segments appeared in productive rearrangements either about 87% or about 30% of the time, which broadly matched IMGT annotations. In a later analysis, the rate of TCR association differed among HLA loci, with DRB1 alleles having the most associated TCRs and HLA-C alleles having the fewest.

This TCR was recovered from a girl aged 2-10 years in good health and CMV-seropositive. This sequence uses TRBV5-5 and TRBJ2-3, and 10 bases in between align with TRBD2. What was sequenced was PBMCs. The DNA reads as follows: TGTGCCAGCAGCTTGGCAGGGCTAGCGGGAGTCCCAGATACGCAGTATTTT. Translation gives CASSLAGLAGVPDTQYF.